This TCR beta chain was found in a study of CD8 T cells in Susac syndrome. The multiple sclerosis control group was made up of treatment-naive patients with stable or active relapsing-remitting disease. Germline CDR1 SGDLS, CDR2 YYNGEE. V lost 3 bases and J lost 3, with 7 bases in between. The CDR3 consists of 13 residues. RNA totalling 0.5 to 1 ug underwent reverse transcription with random hexamers. TCRdb analysed the immunoSEQ multiplex PCR reads with MiXCR anew, one entry per CDR3 protein. The data contain approximately 200,000 distinct CDR3 sequences, approximately 90% of them singletons. The sequence came from a human donor with multiple sclerosis. This chain joins TRBV9 and TRBJ2-1, with D tentatively TRBD2 (5 bases). The sample comprised CD8+ T cells from PBMCs. CDR3 loop: CASSERDYNEQFF. CDR3 nucleotide sequence: TGTGCCAGCAGCGAGAGGGACTACAATGAGCAGTTCTTC.